This TCR beta chain emerged from a study of T cell responses to AZD1222 COVID-19 vaccine. Study at large: Combined were second doses at about 4 or about 12 weeks. Regarding the study as a whole: Rises in breadth and depth of Spike-specific TCRs came after two AZD1222 doses. Most donors were white British and more were female, and clonal diversity was possibly underestimated. Nearly half of spike-specific TCRs reportedly target unmutated variant regions.

To note about this clone: Its antigen is still unknown.

Assay: immunoSEQ multiplex PCR; the TCRdb copy retains only in-frame clones and omits some. This table holds approximately 170,000 clones, just over 90% found once. Germline lookup yields CDR1 SQVTM and CDR2 ANQGSEA. The V gene end was trimmed by 7 bases and the J gene end by 9 bases; junction bases not matched to a gene: 9. This CDR3 has 14 amino acids. This clonotype was obtained from an adult in good health. The genes are TRBV29-1 and TRBJ2-2; 12 nucleotides match TRBD1. This material consisted of peripheral blood, taken on day 0 of AZD1222 vaccination. CDR3 protein: CSGIEGQGARELFF. CDR3 in DNA: TGCAGCGGGATCGAGGGACAGGGGGCAAGGGAGCTGTTTTTT.